A single sample gave rise to the 25 T cell receptor beta chains below, sequenced in a study of cytomegalovirus exposure and HLA in healthy donors (dated by TCRdb to about 2017). Libraries were prepared through the immunoSEQ multiplex PCR assay. The multiplex PCR relied on a mix of 60 forward primers for TCR Vbeta segments and 13 reverse primers for TCR Jbeta segments. TCRdb obtained this table from immuneACCESS and retained in-frame rearrangements with V and J assigned. These tables miss some clones; where compared with another copy, unresolved V genes account for less than half of the shortfall, and the remainder is unexplained. The sample data list 110,000 to 150,000 clones, and 60% to 75% of these were observed just once. The ten largest account for 7% of the sample. The specimen sequenced was PBMCs. All receptors come from a man aged 25 to 40 in good health and CMV-seronegative.

The chain is built from TRBV6-1 and TRBJ1-4, with D uncertain. Per germline, CDR1 MNHNS and CDR2 SASEGT. With 4 bases removed from V and 10 bases from J, the gap between germline ends came to 4 bases. The CDR3 has 10 residues. The CDR3 is CASSGRKLFF. DNA of the CDR3: TGTGCCAGCAGTGGTAGAAAACTGTTTTTT.

This chain uses TRBV6-1 with TRBJ2-7, with D perhaps matching TRBD2 (6 bases). The length of the CDR3 is 13 residues. The germline V gene encodes CDR1 MNHNS and CDR2 SASEGT. The V gene lost 7 bases and the J gene lost 7 bases, with 17 bases spanning the gap. In nucleotides, the CDR3 is TGTGCCAGCATATACGGTAAGGCGGGGGAGCAGTACTTC. Amino acids: CASIYGKAGEQYF.

The chain uses TRBV2 and TRBJ2-3; perhaps TRBD1 as D (6 bases). The CDR3 totals 13 residues. The germline V and J ends were trimmed by 4 bases and 5 bases, with 10 bases remaining between them. Germline loops: CDR1 SNHLY, CDR2 FYNNEI. Written as DNA, the CDR3 is TGTGCCAGCAGTGTTTACAGGGAAGATACGCAGTATTTT. It specifies CASSVYREDTQYF.

The chain joins TRBV27 to TRBJ2-6; TRBD1 matches at 12 bases. The CDR3 has 20 residues. Germline CDR1 reads MNHEY; CDR2 reads SMNVEV (reference sequence). The ends lost 6 bases at V and 0 bases at J; junction bases unmatched: 12. For the CDR3, the DNA is TGTGCCAGCAGCTCATCCTGGGACAGGGGGCTGGGCTCTGGGGCCAACGTCCTGACTTTC. Residues: CASSSSWDRGLGSGANVLTF.

This chain uses TRBV2 with TRBJ1-2; a weak D match, TRBD1 (5 bases). The CDR3 extends over 14 amino acids. The V end lost 8 bases, the J end lost 8 bases, and 21 bases lay between the germline ends. The germline gives CDR1 SNHLY, CDR2 FYNNEI. As DNA, the CDR3 is TGTGCCAGCGATACGCGGGACGGACCAAGGGGCTACACCTTC. Its protein is CASDTRDGPRGYTF.

V is TRBV2 and J is TRBJ2-5; 8 bases line up with TRBD2. J lost 5 bases, V lost 7 bases, and 15 bases had no gene match. The germline V gene encodes CDR1 SNHLY and CDR2 FYNNEI. This CDR3 has 16 residues. This CDR3 reads CASTTLLRGGPETQYF. CDR3 DNA: TGTGCCAGCACCACCCTGCTTCGGGGGGGTCCGGAGACCCAGTACTTC.

The chain joins TRBV6-5 to TRBJ1-2; D might be TRBD1 (6 bases). Germline V CDR1 and CDR2: MNHEY, SVGAGI. V dropped 2 bases and J dropped 5 bases, with 12 bases sitting between them. This CDR3 region has 14 residues. The CDR3: CASSYGGAWYGYTF. The CDR3 DNA follows: TGTGCCAGCAGTTACGGGGGGGCTTGGTATGGCTACACCTTC.

The rearrangement joins TRBV6-1 to TRBJ1-5; D is unresolved. Germline CDR1 MNHNS, CDR2 SASEGT. CDR3 size: 16 residues. The germline V and J ends were trimmed by 1 base and 5 bases, with 15 bases remaining between them. The CDR3 protein is CASSEEVGREDQPQHF. CDR3 in DNA: TGTGCCAGCAGTGAAGAGGTGGGAAGGGAGGATCAGCCCCAGCATTTT.

V is TRBV19 and J is TRBJ1-4; maybe TRBD1 (6 bases). Germline values: CDR1 LNHDA, CDR2 SQIVND (reference sequence). Trimming shortened V by 4 bases and J by 7 bases, and 22 bases separated the two germline ends. The CDR3 has 17 residues. CDR3 sequence: CASSTHPYREEREKLFF. DNA of the CDR3: TGTGCCAGTAGTACACACCCTTACAGGGAAGAGCGTGAAAAACTGTTTTTT.

The genes are TRBV7-9 and TRBJ2-7, with D tentatively TRBD1 (6 bases). The CDR3 consists of 14 residues. Germline loops: CDR1 SEHNR, CDR2 FQNEAQ (reference sequence). V gave up 4 bases and J gave up 3 bases, with 13 bases separating them. CDR3 DNA: TGTGCCAGCAGCTCAAGGACAGAGGACTACGAGCAGTACTTC. It yields the protein CASSSRTEDYEQYF.

The chain employs TRBV2 and TRBJ2-7; D unresolved. The CDR3 length is 13 residues. CDR1 is SNHLY, CDR2 FYNNEI, per germline. The V end was cut by 6 bases, the J end by 5 bases, with 14 bases between. The CDR3, as DNA: TGTGCCAGCAGGATAATGCGACAACACGAGCAGTACTTC. Translated, it gives CASRIMRQHEQYF.

This clone showed up just once. The chain carries TRBV5-1 and TRBJ2-5, with 7 positions matching TRBD1. CDR3 length: 15 amino acids. Germline V gives CDR1 SGHRS, CDR2 YFSETQ. Trimming removed 4 bases from V and 3 bases from J; junction bases left unmatched: 9. The CDR3 DNA sequence: TGCGCCAGCAGCCCAACTACCGGGACAGAAGAGACCCAGTACTTC. Encoded protein: CASSPTTGTEETQYF.

About this clone: A read error may produce the germline difference seen at one junction end. The J gene is TRBJ2-4, the V gene TRBV28; D might be TRBD1 (6 bases). CDR1 is MDHEN, CDR2 SYDVKM, per germline. The CDR3 is 16 amino acids. CDR3 amino acids: CASRHTGSLAKNSQYF. CDR3 nucleotides: TGTGCCAGCAGACATACAGGGTCGCTAGCCAAAAACAGTCAGTACTTC.

This chain uses TRBV29-1 with TRBJ2-5, with 7 bases matching TRBD2. The CDR3 has 13 residues. Germline values: CDR1 SQVTM, CDR2 ANQGSEA. J lost 5 bases, V lost 3 bases, and 6 bases had no gene match. The CDR3 spells CSVDFRGEETQYF. The DNA for the CDR3 is TGCAGCGTTGATTTCCGGGGGGAGGAGACCCAGTACTTC.

The V gene is TRBV7-2, the J gene TRBJ2-7, with 7 positions matching TRBD2. The CDR3 has 15 amino acids. Germline V CDR1 and CDR2: SGHTA, FQGNSA. Unmatched junction bases numbered 7, after V lost 5 bases and J lost 0 bases. Here the CDR3 reads CASSTTGGSSYEQYF. CDR3 nucleotide sequence: TGTGCCAGCAGCACTACTGGCGGGAGCTCCTACGAGCAGTACTTC.

CDR3 loop: CASSVLAGVGEQYF. The DNA for the CDR3 is TGTGCCAGCAGCGTCCTAGCGGGGGTTGGTGAGCAGTACTTC. The V and J genes are TRBV9 and TRBJ2-7; 10 bases map to TRBD2. The trim removed 2 bases at V and 7 bases at J, leaving 6 bases unmatched. The CDR3 is 14 residues long. CDR1 is SGDLS and CDR2 is YYNGEE in the germline V gene.

This clone was observed many times. The V and J genes are TRBV6-5 and TRBJ1-1; 8 bases agree with TRBD1. This CDR3 spans 14 amino acids. Looked up from germline, CDR1 is MNHEY and CDR2 is SVGAGI. V shed 2 bases, J shed 1 base, and the junction held 0 bases outside the gene matches. CDR3 amino acids: CASSYDRGNTEAFF. The CDR3, as DNA: TGTGCCAGCAGTTACGACAGGGGGAACACTGAAGCTTTCTTT.

V is TRBV4-1 and J is TRBJ2-7; a weak D match, TRBD1 (6 bases). The CDR3 sequence is 15 residues long. Germline lookup yields CDR1 MGHRA and CDR2 YSYEKL. Deletions cut 6 bases from V and 5 bases from J, with 20 bases between. The CDR3 DNA follows: TGCGCCAGCAGTCGCAAGCCCTCAGGGGTCCACGAGCAGTACTTC. This codes for CASSRKPSGVHEQYF.

The chain is built from TRBV5-5 and TRBJ2-7; D is ambiguous. This CDR3 contains 16 residues. Germline-derived CDR1 and CDR2 are SGHKS and YYEKEE (reference sequence). Trimming removed 0 bases at V and 3 bases at J, with 16 bases between. The CDR3 spells CASSLDRRRDGYEQYF. The CDR3 coding sequence is TGTGCCAGCAGCTTGGATCGGCGGCGAGACGGCTACGAGCAGTACTTC.

The chain uses TRBV28 and TRBJ1-4; D is undetermined. V was pared by 3 bases and J by 3 bases, with 14 bases between. The germline V gene has CDR1 MDHEN and CDR2 SYDVKM. The CDR3 consists of 16 residues. The CDR3 DNA sequence: TGTGCCAGCAGTTTTTTATCCGAGGCTTCTAATGAAAAACTGTTTTTT. It codes for CASSFLSEASNEKLFF.

CDR3 residues: CSVPGTYEQYF. CDR3 DNA sequence: TGCAGCGTTCCCGGGACCTACGAGCAGTACTTC. V usage is TRBV29-1 and J usage is TRBJ2-7; TRBD2 might be the D (5 bases). Trimming removed 5 bases at V and 2 bases at J, with 7 bases between. CDR1 and CDR2 from the germline V gene are SQVTM and ANQGSEA. The CDR3 is made up of 11 amino acids.

V is TRBV28 and J is TRBJ2-2; TRBD2 might be the D (6 bases). The CDR3 is 13 residues long. Germline CDR1 and CDR2: MDHEN and SYDVKM. Trimming removed 2 bases at V and 8 bases at J, with 9 bases between. The CDR3 DNA sequence: TGTGCCAGCAGTTTAGGCGGGACGGGGGAGCTGTTTTTT. Residues: CASSLGGTGELFF. The full variable domain, completed using reference TRBV28 and TRBJ2-2, is DVKVTQSSRYLVKRTGEKVFLECVQDMDHENMFWYRQDPGLGLRLIYFSYDVKMKEKGDIPEGYSVSREKKERFSLILESASTNQTSMYLCASSLGGTGELFFGEGSRLTVL.

The chain combines TRBV28 with TRBJ1-4; weak D call: TRBD1 (6 bases). The CDR3 extends over 15 amino acids. Trimming pared 7 bases from V and 7 bases from J, leaving 19 bases between. Germline CDR1 and CDR2: MDHEN and SYDVKM. In DNA form, the CDR3 reads TGTGCCAGCACCCGAGGGGGGGAAGATGGTGAAAAACTGTTTTTT. Protein: CASTRGGEDGEKLFF.

CDR3 region: CATSRDSGSGSEQYF. The CDR3 DNA follows: TGTGCCACCAGCAGAGATAGCGGGAGTGGCTCCGAGCAGTACTTC. The chain has TRBV15 and TRBJ2-7; 9 positions match TRBD2. The CDR3 sequence is 15 residues long. With 0 bases clipped from V and 6 bases from J, the junction kept 6 bases outside the gene matches. Germline CDR1 is LNHNV and CDR2 is YYDKDF (reference sequence).

J is TRBJ2-2 and V is TRBV11-2; 9 bases are a match to TRBD2. CDR1 is SGHAT, CDR2 FQNNGV, per germline. With 5 bases clipped from V and 7 bases from J, the junction kept 17 bases outside the gene matches. The CDR3 loop spans 18 amino acids. CDR3 sequence (DNA): TGTGCCAGCAGCCCGGCCGGCGCGGGGGGGTTCAGAGGCGGGGAGCTGTTTTTT. This sequence encodes CASSPAGAGGFRGGELFF. Using reference TRBV11-2 and TRBJ2-2 for the parts outside the CDR3, the full variable domain is EAGVAQSPRYKIIEKRQSVAFWCNPISGHATLYWYQQILGQGPKLLIQFQNNGVVDDSQLPKDRFSAERLKGVDSTLKIQPAKLEDSAVYLCASSPAGAGGFRGGELFFGEGSRLTVL.